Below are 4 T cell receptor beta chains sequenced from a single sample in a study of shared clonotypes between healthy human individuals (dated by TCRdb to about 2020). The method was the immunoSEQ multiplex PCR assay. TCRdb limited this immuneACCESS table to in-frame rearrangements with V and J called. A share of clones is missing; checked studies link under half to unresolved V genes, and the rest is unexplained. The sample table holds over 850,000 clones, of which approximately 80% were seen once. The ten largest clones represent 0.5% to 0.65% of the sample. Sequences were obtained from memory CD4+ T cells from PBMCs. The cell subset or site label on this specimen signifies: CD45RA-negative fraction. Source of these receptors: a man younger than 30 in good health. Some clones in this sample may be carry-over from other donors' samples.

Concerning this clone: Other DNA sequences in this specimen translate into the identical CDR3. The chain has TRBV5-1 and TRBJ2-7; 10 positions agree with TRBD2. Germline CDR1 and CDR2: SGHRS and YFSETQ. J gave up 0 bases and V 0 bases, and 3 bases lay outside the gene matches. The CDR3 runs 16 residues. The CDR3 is CASSLGLAGASYEQYF. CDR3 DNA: TGCGCCAGCAGCTTGGGGCTAGCGGGGGCCTCCTACGAGCAGTACTTC.

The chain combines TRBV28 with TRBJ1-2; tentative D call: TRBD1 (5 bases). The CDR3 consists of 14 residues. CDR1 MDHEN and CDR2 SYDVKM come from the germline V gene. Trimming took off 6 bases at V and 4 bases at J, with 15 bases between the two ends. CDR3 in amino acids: CASRVGQFPYGYTF. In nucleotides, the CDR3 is TGTGCCAGCAGGGTGGGGCAGTTCCCCTATGGCTACACCTTC.

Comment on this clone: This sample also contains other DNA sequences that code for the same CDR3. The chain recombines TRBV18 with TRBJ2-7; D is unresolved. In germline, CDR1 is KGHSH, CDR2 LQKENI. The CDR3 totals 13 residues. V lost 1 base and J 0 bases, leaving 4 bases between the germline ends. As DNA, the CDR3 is TGTGCCAGCTCACCACGGAGCTCCTACGAGCAGTACTTC. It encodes CASSPRSSYEQYF.

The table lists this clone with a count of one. The CDR3 is CASSPSPGTGAVTF. The CDR3 DNA sequence: TGTGCCAGCAGCCCCTCTCCCGGGACAGGAGCAGTGACCTTC. This chain joins TRBV7-3 and TRBJ1-2; 8 bases line up with TRBD1. The CDR3 loop spans 14 amino acids. The germline V gene has CDR1 SGHTA and CDR2 FQGTGA. J was trimmed by 14 bases and V by 5 bases; bases with no gene match: 16. Combining the CDR3 with reference TRBV7-3 and TRBJ1-2 gives the whole variable domain GAGVSQTPSNKVTEKGKYVELRCDPISGHTALYWYRQSLGQGPEFLIYFQGTGAADDSGLPNDRFFAVRPEGSVSTLKIQRTERGDSAVYLCASSPSPGTGAVTFGSGTRLTVV.